This T cell receptor (beta chain) was sequenced for a study of identical twins (dated by TCRdb to the mid-2010s). Regarding the study in general: The study deep-sequenced TCR alpha and beta repertoires from monozygotic twins, unrelated adults of various ages and cord blood to test whether fetal clonotypes persist. To rule out contamination, the twin experiments were replicated at different times with different library preparation protocols.

Details on this clonotype: Its target antigen remains unknown. No quality values exist for individual bases; no much larger clone is one base distant.

Germline trimming amounts to 3 bases on V and 6 bases on J, with 9 as the count of junction bases outside the gene matches. The CDR3 runs 15 amino acids, cysteine and phenylalanine included. The only DNA kept is the CDR3, 45 bases in frame from the first base. The germline V gene sets CDR1 to MNHEY and CDR2 to SVGAGI. Library generation was performed with 5' RACE. Sequencing used an Illumina HiSeq 2000. Template switching introduced a universal primer binding site; the final cDNA contained a unique molecular identifier, enabling accurate counting of TCR cDNA molecules. Specific primers in the conserved constant-segment region were used to synthesize first-strand cDNA for TCR alpha and beta chains. To control for contamination, every cDNA library was double barcoded, receiving both a SMART-Mk sample barcode and Illumina barcodes. Two successive PCR steps introduced TruSeq adapter sequences along with Illumina sample barcodes. Sequencing of the TCR alpha and beta cDNA libraries was done on the Illumina HiSeq platform using custom primers. As for the original processing: Raw reads were processed with MiGEC to extract unique molecular identifiers, and MiXCR was used to determine CDR3 positions. For each individual, recombination models were inferred using an EM algorithm with the repgenHMM and IGoR tools. Shared clonotype analysis was performed with the tcR package in R, normalizing sharing by the product of cloneset sizes. To study raw recombination free of thymic and clonal selection effects, out-of-frame nonproductive sequences were analyzed. Using fastp trimming at Q25 and MiXCR clonotype assembly, TCRdb reanalyzed the public sequencing data and kept in-frame beta chains. One record per CDR3 amino acid sequence lists the most common genes and DNA. The authors' filters were not applied to this entry. Counted in this sample were some 790,000 distinct CDR3 sequences; 15% to 20% of them appeared once. Around 13% of the sample comes from the top ten.

Every donor in the study was a healthy Caucasian. Three pairs of female monozygotic twins, all aged 18 to 29 years, were included in the twin cohort. RNA for TCR libraries was isolated from peripheral blood mononuclear cells. General conclusions and limits of the study: In monozygotic twins, out-of-frame TCR alpha sharing was systematically underestimated by recombination models, although the models agreed with sharing between unrelated individuals. Because the same donors could not be followed over many years, the conclusions relied on cross-sectional statistical analysis. Excess twin sharing in beta out-of-frame sequences was weaker because fewer shared sequences lowered the signal-to-noise ratio. Out-of-frame TCR alpha sequences shared between twins showed an excess of low generation-probability sequences compared with coincidental sharing between unrelated individuals. Abundant cord blood beta clonotypes had fewer insertions, young adult naive repertoires showed a similar but weaker trend, and memory repertoires showed no such trend. Invariant T cells such as MAIT and iNKT could partly confound zero-insertion analyses, though diverse VJ usage argued against this for most clonotypes.

This sample also belongs to another study, concerning T cells expressing NK-cell markers. The second paper further reports: Several donors provided sorted CD3+CD56+NKG2C+, CD3+CD56+NKG2C- and CD3+CD56-NKG2C+ T-cell subsets, whose TCR beta-chain repertoires were profiled. Seven of the eight sequenced donors were HCMV-seropositive and one was HCMV-seronegative. To restrict sorting to alphabetaTCR-expressing T cells, an anti-gammadeltaTCR antibody was added in several experiments. In more than five donors, the dominant CD3+CD56+NKG2C+ clonotypes were found to rank among the top 10 CD8+ clonotypes and to make up roughly 1.0-7.0% of CD8+ T cells. Those dominant clonotypes were again the most abundant among CD3+CD56-NKG2C+ cells in a few donors, at about 28.3-65%. Whether the expanded NKG2C-expressing T cell clones were specific for HCMV antigens was left unclear. Randomly selected healthy volunteers, three men and five women, were used as the eight sequenced donors. HCMV-specific IgG was detected in serum with a commercial ELISA kit to determine HCMV serostatus. For a handful of donors, bulk peripheral blood T-cell repertoires were also sequenced from unsorted PBMC. MIGEC was used to demultiplex reads and group reads by UMI, and MiTCR was used to assemble and quantify clonotypes. To exclude erroneous sequences, only TCR cDNA sequences supported by at least two reads were retained. Downstream repertoire analysis used the tcR package, and clonotypes were matched across fractions by CDR3 nucleotide sequence plus V segment. VDJmatch was used to annotate antigen specificity against VDJdb, with one amino acid substitution allowed in CDR3.

The sequence was obtained from a woman younger than 30 in good health. The sequence joins TRBV6-5 to TRBJ2-3; 7 junctional bases match TRBD2. The specimen was PBMCs. The DNA sequence follows: TGTGCCAGCAGTTATTCTGGCGGGGGAAGGGATACGCAGTATTTT. Translated, it reads CASSYSGGGRDTQYF.